These 15 T cell receptor beta chains share one sample of origin, sequenced in a study of shared clonotypes between healthy human individuals. Measured with immunoSEQ multiplex PCR; TCRdb has only the in-frame clones, and not every one. Here the sample spans fewer than 150,000 clones, approximately 70% being singletons. The specimen was memory CD8+ T cells sorted from blood. The subset here: CD45RO+ cells pooled with CCR7-negative TemRA cells. The source of these receptors is a woman aged 25-40 years in good health.

The V and J genes are TRBV6-4 and TRBJ2-2; D not resolved. The germline gives CDR1 MRHNA, CDR2 SNTAGT. The V end was cut by 0 bases, the J end by 5 bases, with 19 bases between. The CDR3 length is 18 residues. The CDR3 bases are TGTGCCAGCAGTGACTCGGGAACAACGGCCTCCGATACCGGGGAGCTGTTTTTT. This translates into CASSDSGTTASDTGELFF.

The gene calls are TRBV4-1 and TRBJ2-5, with D hard to call. Trimming pared 4 bases from V and 4 bases from J, leaving 10 bases between. Germline V gene sequence: CDR1 MGHRA, CDR2 YSYEKL. CDR3 length: 13 amino acids. In DNA form, the CDR3 reads TGCGCCAGCAGCCGGGGTTTGTTAGAGACCCAGTACTTC. Its protein product is CASSRGLLETQYF.

The chain joins TRBV2 to TRBJ2-1, with D perhaps TRBD1 or TRBD2 (5 bases each). There are 15 residues in the CDR3. The germline CDR1 and CDR2 sequences are SNHLY and FYNNEI. V was pared by 1 base and J by 3 bases, with 10 bases between. The CDR3 nucleotides are TGTGCCAGCAGTGAAGATGGGGGTTTCTACAATGAGCAGTTCTTC. Translation: CASSEDGGFYNEQFF.

The chain joins TRBV18 to TRBJ1-2; D perhaps matches TRBD1 (5 bases). CDR3 length: 13 amino acids. V shed 4 bases and J shed 7 bases, with 13 bases lying between them. The germline V gene encodes CDR1 KGHSH and CDR2 LQKENI. This CDR3 reads CASSRASGGGYTF. The CDR3 nucleotides are TGTGCCAGCTCACGTGCATCGGGGGGTGGCTACACCTTC.

The CDR3 nucleotides read TGTGCCAGTAGACCACCCCAGGGAATCTATGGCTACACCTTC. Protein: CASRPPQGIYGYTF. The rearrangement links TRBV19 to TRBJ1-2; weak D call: TRBD1 (5 bases). The germline V gene has CDR1 LNHDA and CDR2 SQIVND (reference sequence). Trimming shortened V by 6 bases and J by 4 bases, and 15 bases separated the two germline ends. CDR3 length: 14 amino acids.

This clone was counted a few times. This rearrangement joins TRBV7-8 to TRBJ2-5, with D tentatively TRBD1 or TRBD2 (5 bases each). The J call may be faulty, since TRBJ2-7 better matches the DNA end. The CDR3 is 15 amino acids. Germline values: CDR1 SGHVS, CDR2 FQNEAQ. CDR3 sequence (DNA): TGTGCCAGCAGCTTATACCAGGGACCCTCCTACGAGCAGTACTTC. Residues: CASSLYQGPSYEQYF.

The rearrangement uses TRBV11-2 and TRBJ2-5; D not certain. The assigned J gene may be wrong: the sequence end matches TRBJ2-7 better. Germline V lookup: CDR1 SGHAT, CDR2 FQNNGV. CDR3 size: 15 residues. In DNA form, the CDR3 reads TGTGCCAGCAGCTTAACGACCGGTTGGTCCTACGAGCAGTACTTC. Translated: CASSLTTGWSYEQYF.

The chain couples TRBV5-8 to TRBJ2-7; no clear D gene. V lost 2 bases and J 3 bases, leaving 12 bases between the germline ends. Germline CDR1 and CDR2: SGHTS and YDEGEE. This CDR3 spans 14 amino acids. CDR3 DNA: TGTGCCAGCAGCTTCCGGCCCCAACACTACGAGCAGTACTTC. This sequence encodes CASSFRPQHYEQYF.

This clone was picked up one time. The V call is TRBV6-5, the J call TRBJ2-3; 11 bases map to TRBD2. The CDR3 is 15 residues long. Germline V gene data show CDR1 as MNHEY and CDR2 as SVGAGI. With V trimmed by 6 bases and J by 4 bases, 6 bases remained unmatched. CDR3 nucleotides: TGTGCCAGCAGCCCACTAGCGGGAGTTCCAGATACGCAGTATTTT. This sequence encodes CASSPLAGVPDTQYF.

This chain uses TRBV4-2 with TRBJ2-2; D ambiguous. V shed 4 bases and J shed 2 bases, with 17 bases lying between them. The CDR3 has 17 amino acids. Germline-derived CDR1 and CDR2 are LGHNA and YNFKEQ. The CDR3 sequence is CASSLLNILLNTGELFF. Written as DNA, the CDR3 is TGTGCCAGCAGCCTTTTAAACATATTACTAAACACCGGGGAGCTGTTTTTT.

V and J are TRBV4-1 and TRBJ2-5, with D unresolved. There are 15 residues in the CDR3. V was shortened by 0 bases and J by 4 bases, with 12 bases between the two germline ends. Germline-derived CDR1 and CDR2 are MGHRA and YSYEKL. CDR3 loop: CASSQDLGYGETQYF. The CDR3 nucleotides read TGCGCCAGCAGCCAAGATCTGGGGTACGGAGAGACCCAGTACTTC.

V and J are TRBV23-1 and TRBJ1-1; D unclear. TRBV23-1 is reported as an ORF; its role is uncertain. V lost 7 bases to trimming and J lost 0 bases, with 9 bases between them. This CDR3 has 13 amino acids. The CDR3 DNA reads TGCGCCAGCACCTCGCGAGTGAACACTGAAGCTTTCTTT. Its protein product is CASTSRVNTEAFF.

A word on this clone: Other DNA sequences in the same sample also yield this CDR3. This chain connects TRBV29-1 to TRBJ2-7, with TRBD2 matching over 12 bases. The germline CDR1 and CDR2 sequences are SQVTM and ANQGSEA. With V trimmed by 0 bases and J by 4 bases, 4 bases remained unmatched. The CDR3 is made up of 15 amino acids. Here the CDR3 reads CSVEDGGLAGYEQYF. In DNA form, the CDR3 reads TGCAGCGTTGAAGATGGGGGACTAGCGGGTTACGAGCAGTACTTC.

For this clone: At one boundary the junction diverges from the germline segment, which might be a read error. This chain uses TRBV4-1 with TRBJ1-3; unclear D gene. The CDR3 totals 16 residues. CDR1 and CDR2 from the germline V gene are MGHRA and YSYEKL. The CDR3 sequence is CASSQVQETSGNTIYF. As DNA, the CDR3 is TGTGCCAGCAGCCAAGTCCAAGAGACATCAGGAAACACCATATATTTT.

The gene calls are TRBV7-9 and TRBJ2-7; 7 nucleotides agree with TRBD1. This CDR3 spans 16 amino acids. V dropped 5 bases and J dropped 6; count of bases not matched to a gene: 16. Germline V gene sequence: CDR1 SEHNR, CDR2 FQNEAQ (reference sequence). CDR3 in DNA: TGTGCCAGCAGCCCCGACCTTGCAAGGGGGCTGGGCGAGCAGTACTTC. It encodes CASSPDLARGLGEQYF.